A selection of T cell receptor beta chains follows, all from one sample in a study of post-analysis software for immune sequencing data. TCRdb analysed the PCR reads with MiXCR anew, one entry per CDR3 protein. This table has around 400,000 distinct CDR3 sequences, approximately 38% appearing once. Specimen: blood. The receptor source for this set is a girl aged 5-17 years with multiple sclerosis. The conserved cysteine and the conserved F or W are not part of the CDR3 here.

len: 12
v_gene: TRBV5-1
j_gene: TRBJ1-2
CDR3aa: ASSPSVATYGYT

len: 13
v_gene: TRBV12-3/TRBV12-4
j_gene: TRBJ2-7
CDR3aa: ASSQSGLAVYEQY

len: 12
v_gene: TRBV12-3/TRBV12-4
j_gene: TRBJ1-2
CDR3aa: ASSYWDRGNGYT

len: 11
v_gene: TRBV6-5
j_gene: TRBJ2-7
CDR3aa: ASRPFDNDEQY

len: 12
v_gene: TRBV18
j_gene: TRBJ1-4
CDR3aa: ASSGTGNDEKLF

len: 12
v_gene: TRBV6-5
j_gene: TRBJ2-7
CDR3aa: ASRRTSGPYEQY

len: 9
v_gene: TRBV29-1
j_gene: TRBJ2-1
CDR3aa: TLSSYNEQF

len: 11
v_gene: TRBV3-1
j_gene: TRBJ2-7
CDR3aa: ASSPQRGHEQY

len: 12
v_gene: TRBV10-3
j_gene: TRBJ2-7
CDR3aa: AISVGDRGYEQY

len: 13
v_gene: TRBV28
j_gene: TRBJ2-5
CDR3aa: ASSLSFSSATTQY

len: 15
v_gene: TRBV25-1
j_gene: TRBJ2-3
CDR3aa: ASSEWGLAGSTDTQY

len: 12
v_gene: TRBV7-9
j_gene: TRBJ2-3
CDR3aa: ASSLPTGSDTQY

len: 10
v_gene: TRBV7-9
j_gene: TRBJ2-1
CDR3aa: ASSFGINEQF

len: 10
v_gene: TRBV20-1
j_gene: TRBJ2-4
CDR3aa: SANRDIEEQY

len: 16
v_gene: TRBV5-1
j_gene: TRBJ1-2
CDR3aa: ASSSRPLVEGGNYGYT

len: 15
v_gene: TRBV20-1
j_gene: TRBJ1-2
CDR3aa: SARISGTPRGNYGYT

len: 15
v_gene: TRBV7-3
j_gene: TRBJ2-3
CDR3aa: ASSLLVGAGSGDTQY

len: 15
v_gene: TRBV4-3
j_gene: TRBJ2-1
CDR3aa: ASSQLLAVSSYNEQF

len: 13
v_gene: TRBV7-6
j_gene: TRBJ2-5
CDR3aa: ASSYRQGSQETQY

len: 12
v_gene: TRBV6-2/TRBV6-3
j_gene: TRBJ1-6
CDR3aa: ASSRDRGGSPLH

len: 11
v_gene: TRBV18
j_gene: -
CDR3aa: ASSRTIGYEQY

len: 10
v_gene: TRBV6-2/TRBV6-3
j_gene: TRBJ2-5
CDR3aa: ASSSYPQTQY

len: 14
v_gene: TRBV7-2
j_gene: TRBJ2-3
CDR3aa: ASSPLGTGEPDTQY

len: 12
v_gene: TRBV12-3/TRBV12-4
j_gene: TRBJ2-1
CDR3aa: ASTSRGQGDEQF

len: 10
v_gene: TRBV12-5
j_gene: TRBJ2-5
CDR3aa: ASDAEGGEQY

len: 11
v_gene: TRBV6-1
j_gene: TRBJ1-2
CDR3aa: ASSGPVNYGYT

len: 18
v_gene: TRBV11-2
j_gene: TRBJ2-1
CDR3aa: ASSSARRLAGLSSYNEQF

len: 9
v_gene: TRBV24-1
j_gene: TRBJ1-5
CDR3aa: APHLDQPQH

len: 13
v_gene: TRBV5-5
j_gene: TRBJ2-3
CDR3aa: ASSLVLYPTDTQY

len: 15
v_gene: TRBV7-9
j_gene: TRBJ1-2
CDR3aa: ASTSEGQGSFDYGYT

len: 13
v_gene: TRBV7-2
j_gene: TRBJ2-5
CDR3aa: ASSLNSGAGETQY

len: 13
v_gene: TRBV20-1
j_gene: TRBJ2-7
CDR3aa: SARDDRGRYYEQY

len: 11
v_gene: TRBV5-5
j_gene: TRBJ2-5
CDR3aa: ASTEGFQETQY

len: 14
v_gene: TRBV6-6
j_gene: TRBJ2-2
CDR3aa: ASTSPWAEDTGELF

len: 11
v_gene: TRBV28
j_gene: TRBJ2-4
CDR3aa: ASRFQSRSIQY

len: 13
v_gene: TRBV9
j_gene: TRBJ2-3
CDR3aa: ASSVNPTGTDTQY